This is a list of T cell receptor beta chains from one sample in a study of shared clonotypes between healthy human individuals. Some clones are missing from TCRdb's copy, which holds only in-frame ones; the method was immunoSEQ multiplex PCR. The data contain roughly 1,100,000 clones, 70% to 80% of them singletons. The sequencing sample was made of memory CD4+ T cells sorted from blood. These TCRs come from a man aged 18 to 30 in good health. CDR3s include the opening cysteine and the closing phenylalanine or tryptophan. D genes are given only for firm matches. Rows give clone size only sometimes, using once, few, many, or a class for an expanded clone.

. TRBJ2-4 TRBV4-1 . CASSQDPPGGAAKNIQYF TGCGCCAGCAGCCAAGATCCCCCCGGTGGGGCGGCCAAAAACATTCAGTACTTC
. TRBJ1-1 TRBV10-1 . CASSPNMNTEAFF TGCGCCAGCAGTCCTAACATGAACACTGAAGCTTTCTTT
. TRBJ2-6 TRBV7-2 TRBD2 CASSSSGGTGANVLTF TGTGCCAGCAGCTCTAGCGGGGGGACCGGGGCCAACGTCCTGACTTTC
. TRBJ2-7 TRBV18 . CASSPAAGTHYEQYF TGTGCCAGCTCACCCGCAGCAGGGACCCACTACGAGCAGTACTTC
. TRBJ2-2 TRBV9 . CASSARQGAGELFF TGTGCCAGCAGCGCTCGGCAGGGCGCCGGGGAGCTGTTTTTT
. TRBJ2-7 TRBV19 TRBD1 CASRQGGTYEQYF TGTGCCAGTAGACAGGGGGGAACCTACGAGCAGTACTTC
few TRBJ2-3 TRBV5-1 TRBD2 CASSEGLAGLADTQYF TGCGCCAGCAGCGAAGGACTAGCGGGTCTCGCAGATACGCAGTATTTT
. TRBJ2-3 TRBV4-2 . CASSQEGRRVTQYF TGTGCCAGCAGCCAAGAAGGGCGCCGGGTGACGCAGTATTTT
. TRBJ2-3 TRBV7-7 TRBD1 CASSPDRVGMSTQYF TGTGCTAGCAGCCCGGACAGGGTGGGGATGAGTACGCAGTATTTT
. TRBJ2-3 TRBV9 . CASSLTPERGLGTDTQYF TGTGCCAGCAGCCTTACGCCCGAACGCGGGTTGGGCACAGATACGCAGTATTTT
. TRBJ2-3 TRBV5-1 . CASSLSSTDTQYF TGCGCCAGCAGCTTGTCGAGTACAGATACGCAGTATTTT
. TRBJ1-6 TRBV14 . CASSQVRGSNSPLHF TGTGCCAGCAGCCAAGTAAGGGGATCTAATTCACCCCTCCACTTT
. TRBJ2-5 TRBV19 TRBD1 CATKTGKGETQYF TGTGCCACCAAGACAGGGAAAGGAGAGACCCAGTACTTC
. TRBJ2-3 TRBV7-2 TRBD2 CASSLDLAGLTDTQYF TGTGCCAGCAGCTTAGATTTAGCGGGCCTCACAGATACGCAGTATTTT
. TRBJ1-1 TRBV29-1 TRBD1 CSVAGQGRSFF TGCAGCGTGGCCGGACAGGGCAGGTCTTTCTTT
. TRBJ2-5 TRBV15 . CATSSRGGETQYF TGTGCCACCAGCAGCCGAGGGGGGGAGACCCAGTACTTC
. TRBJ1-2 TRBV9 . CASSVSSTQYGYTF TGTGCCAGCAGCGTTTCCTCAACGCAGTATGGCTACACCTTC
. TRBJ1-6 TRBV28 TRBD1 CASSRDSNSPLHF TGTGCCAGCAGTAGGGACAGTAATTCACCCCTCCACTTT
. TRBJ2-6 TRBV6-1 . CASIFQGPGANVLTF TGTGCCAGCATCTTTCAGGGACCTGGGGCCAACGTCCTGACTTTC
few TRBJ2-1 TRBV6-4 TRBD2 CASSDLAGARSEQFF TGTGCCAGCAGTGATCTAGCGGGGGCGCGGAGTGAGCAGTTCTTC
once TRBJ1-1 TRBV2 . CASSEAGGERANEAFF TGTGCCAGCAGTGAAGCGGGGGGGGAAAGGGCCAATGAAGCTTTCTTT
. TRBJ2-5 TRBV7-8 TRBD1 CASSKSQGGGETQYF TGTGCCAGCAGCAAGTCACAGGGGGGAGGAGAGACCCAGTACTTC
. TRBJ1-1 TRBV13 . CASSLEAVGAMNTEAFF TGTGCCAGCAGCTTAGAAGCGGTGGGCGCCATGAACACTGAAGCTTTCTTT
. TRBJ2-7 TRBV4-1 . CASSQQRGATYEQYF TGCGCCAGCAGCCAACAGAGGGGCGCCACCTACGAGCAGTACTTC
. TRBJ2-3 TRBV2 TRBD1 CASSEQGASTDTQYF TGTGCCAGCAGTGAACAGGGGGCGAGCACAGATACGCAGTATTTT
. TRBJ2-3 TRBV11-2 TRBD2 CASSPGGGLKEYF TGTGCCAGCAGCCCGGGGGGGGGACTTAAGGAGTATTTT
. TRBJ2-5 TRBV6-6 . CASTPRRTAQETQYF TGTGCCAGCACCCCACGGCGGACAGCACAAGAGACCCAGTACTTC
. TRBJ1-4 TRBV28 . CASKLGVEKLFF TGTGCCAGCAAACTTGGGGTTGAAAAACTGTTTTTT
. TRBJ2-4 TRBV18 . CASSPSPSNIQYF TGTGCCAGCTCACCAAGTCCTTCGAACATTCAGTACTTC
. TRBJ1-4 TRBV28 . CASSPTSEGTNEKLFF TGTGCCAGCAGTCCCACCTCGGAGGGAACGAATGAAAAACTGTTTTTT
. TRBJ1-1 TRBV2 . CASSTSGAIGTEAFF TGTGCCAGCTCTACTTCGGGGGCTATAGGCACTGAAGCTTTCTTT
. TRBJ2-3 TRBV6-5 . CASSYSYQRTDTQYF TGTGCCAGCAGTTACTCTTACCAGCGCACAGATACGCAGTATTTT